This T cell receptor (beta chain) was captured by sequencing in a study of PD-L1 blockade in urothelial cancer. Study in general: Blood analysis was done at 3 weeks (second dose) and 6 weeks after treatment began.

Sample time point: peripheral blood 6 weeks after treatment start. Sample contribution per patient ranged from 1 to 8, covering pretreatment and on-treatment. Study-wide results and caveats: Pretreatment TCR clonality in blood, when below the median, was predictive of better survival.

Method: immunoSEQ multiplex PCR; TCRdb's copy keeps in-frame clones and lacks some. The table has 48,000 or so clones, approximately 78% seen once. Comments on this clone: Its antigen is unidentified.

The CDR3 spans 14 residues. Trimming removed 6 bases from V and 6 bases from J; junction bases left unmatched: 9. CDR1 is GTSNPN and CDR2 is SVGIG in the germline V gene (reference sequence). The TCR was taken from a man between 65 and 85 years old with urothelial cancer. This specimen consisted of PBMCs, obtained around atezolizumab (anti-PD-L1) treatment. The V call is TRBV30, the J call TRBJ2-7; 12 nucleotides match TRBD2. CDR3 residues: CACPSGRAGREQYF. The CDR3 coding sequence is TGTGCCTGCCCTAGCGGGAGGGCTGGGCGCGAGCAGTACTTC.